A single sample is the source of the 12 T cell receptor beta chains below, sequenced in a study of T cell repertoires in cytomegalovirus infection. TCRdb independently ran MiXCR on the reads; one entry per CDR3 protein. This table holds approximately 70,000 distinct CDR3 sequences, 4% found once. The sequenced sample consisted of PBMCs. These receptors originate from a human donor in good health (CMV status not recorded). Some clones in this sample may be carry-over from other donors' samples.

The table lists this clonotype with a few counts. The rearrangement joins TRBV7-3 to TRBJ1-3; the D gene is possibly TRBD1 (5 bases). Looked up from germline, CDR1 is SGHTA and CDR2 is FQGTGA. V was shortened by 4 bases and J by 4 bases, with 17 bases between the two germline ends. CDR3 size: 16 residues. The DNA for the CDR3 is TGTGCCAGCAGCTGTTCCCAGGGCTTCGGAGGAAACACCATATATTTT. It specifies CASSCSQGFGGNTIYF.

Details on this clonotype: The conserved phenylalanine or tryptophan normally closing the CDR3 is absent here, so this likely arose from a read error. It is unclear where the CDR3 begins or ends on the DNA, so no DNA is shown, and the CDR3 is as TCRdb lists it. V and J are TRBV7-8 and TRBJ1-2; no DNA check was done on the table's D call, TRBD1. The length of the CDR3 is 17 amino acids, counting both ends. Germline V gene lookup returns CDR1 SGHVS and CDR2 FQNEAQ. The CDR3 loop is CASSLSGTGGANYGYTL.

This clonotype was detected ten times or more. V and J are TRBV7-3 and TRBJ2-1; D is perhaps TRBD1 or TRBD2 (6 bases each). V lost 4 bases and J lost 12, with 19 bases in between. This CDR3 is built from 14 residues. Germline V gene data show CDR1 as SGHTA and CDR2 as FQGTGA. CDR3 nucleotide sequence: TGTGCCAGCAGCTACGGAGGGCAGGGGTTTCGGCAGTTCTTC. It codes for CASSYGGQGFRQFF. Complete variable domain (other parts from reference TRBV7-3 and TRBJ2-1): GAGVSQTPSNKVTEKGKYVELRCDPISGHTALYWYRQSLGQGPEFLIYFQGTGAADDSGLPNDRFFAVRPEGSVSTLKIQRTERGDSAVYLCASSYGGQGFRQFFGPGTRLTVL.

This clonotype appeared many times. This chain joins TRBV7-2 and TRBJ1-5; D uncertain. Germline V gene sequence: CDR1 SGHTA, CDR2 FQGNSA. The CDR3 contains 14 residues. Trimming removed 10 bases from V and 2 bases from J, with 15 bases in between. As DNA, the CDR3 is TGTGCCACCGGCGCGGGTAGGGGCAATCAGCCCCAGCATTTT. As protein: CATGAGRGNQPQHF.

This clonotype was seen ten or more times. The rearrangement joins TRBV9 to TRBJ1-1, with D hard to call. The germline CDR1 and CDR2 sequences are SGDLS and YYNGEE. CDR3 length: 13 amino acids. Trimming pared 2 bases from V and 2 bases from J, leaving 7 bases between. Here the CDR3 reads CASSVQPNTEAFF. In DNA, the CDR3 is TGTGCCAGCAGCGTCCAGCCCAACACTGAAGCTTTCTTT.

This clonotype was seen ten or more times. This chain connects TRBV7-9 to TRBJ2-3; TRBD1 agrees at 9 bases. The V gene's germline CDR1 is SEHNR and CDR2 FQNEAQ (reference sequence). The length of the CDR3 is 14 residues. Trimming took 7 bases from V and 3 from J; bases not matched to a gene: 5. CDR3 loop: CASNKDRGTDTQYF. CDR3 nucleotide sequence: TGTGCCAGCAACAAAGACAGGGGGACAGATACGCAGTATTTT. The variable domain in full, with the rest retrieved from reference TRBV7-9 and TRBJ2-3, is DTGVSQNPRHKITKRGQNVTFRCDPISEHNRLYWYRQTLGQGPEFLTYFQNEAQLEKSRLLSDRFSAERPKGSFSTLEIQRTEQGDSAMYLCASNKDRGTDTQYFGPGTRLTVL.

Many counts were recorded for this clonotype. V and J are TRBV7-2 and TRBJ2-1; TRBD1 matches 8 bases. With V trimmed by 9 bases and J by 3 bases, 7 bases remained unmatched. Germline values: CDR1 SGHTA, CDR2 FQGNSA. This CDR3 is 14 amino acids long. For the CDR3, the DNA is TGTGCCAGTTCACCGGGACAGGTCTACAATGAGCAGTTCTTC. As protein: CASSPGQVYNEQFF. The variable domain in full, completed from reference TRBV7-2 and TRBJ2-1, reads GAGVSQSPSNKVTEKGKDVELRCDPISGHTALYWYRQSLGQGLEFLIYFQGNSAPDKSGLPSDRFSAERTGGSVSTLTIQRTQQEDSAVYLCASSPGQVYNEQFFGPGTRLTVL.

This clonotype was seen repeatedly, ten times or more. The chain links TRBV5-1 to TRBJ1-4, with unresolved D. The germline V gene encodes CDR1 SGHRS and CDR2 YFSETQ. The V end was cut by 4 bases, the J end by 0 bases, with 10 bases between. This CDR3 is 15 amino acids long. CDR3 coding DNA: TGCGCCAGCAGCGTTATGGGGACAACTAATGAAAAACTGTTTTTT. Amino acids: CASSVMGTTNEKLFF.

This clonotype has ten or more counts. This chain links TRBV7-2 with TRBJ2-3; D uncertain. Trimming took off 0 bases at V and 2 bases at J, with 9 bases between the two ends. Germline CDR1 reads SGHTA; CDR2 reads FQGNSA. There are 15 residues in the CDR3. CDR3 residues: CASSLAGKNTDTQYF. The CDR3 nucleotides read TGTGCCAGCAGCTTAGCGGGGAAGAACACAGATACGCAGTATTTT.

This clonotype was seen at least ten times. The rearrangement links TRBV6-2 or TRBV6-3 to TRBJ1-1; no clear D gene. Trimming shortened V by 7 bases and J by 4 bases, and 13 bases separated the two germline ends. The CDR3 contains 13 residues. Germline CDR1 and CDR2: MNHEY and SVGEGT. The CDR3 coding sequence is TGTGCCAGCATCGGGGAGGAAATCACTGAAGCTTTCTTT. Its protein product is CASIGEEITEAFF.

This clonotype was counted at least ten times. V usage is TRBV5-1 and J usage is TRBJ1-1, with no clear D. V lost 4 bases to trimming and J lost 0 bases, with 7 bases between them. Germline CDR1 SGHRS, CDR2 YFSETQ. The CDR3 runs to 13 residues. CDR3 nucleotides: TGCGCCAGCAGCCGCCAATTGAACACTGAAGCTTTCTTT. Translation gives CASSRQLNTEAFF.

This clonotype was detected many times. The gene calls are TRBV7-2 and TRBJ2-7, with a possible D match to TRBD2 (5 bases). In germline, CDR1 is SGHTA, CDR2 FQGNSA. V dropped 4 bases and J dropped 1 base, with 5 bases sitting between them. CDR3 length equals 12 residues. CDR3 loop: CASSWRSYEQYF. The CDR3 bases are TGTGCCAGCAGCTGGAGGTCCTACGAGCAGTACTTC.